The 9 T cell receptor beta chains in this list originate from one sample, sequenced in a study of T cell changes during pregnancy in multiple sclerosis. Here immunoSEQ multiplex PCR was the method, and the copy in TCRdb shows in-frame clones only, minus some. The sample yields around 60,000 clones, about 94% seen once. The material sequenced was CD4+ T cells from peripheral blood mononuclear cells, taken before pregnancy. These receptors were obtained from a female donor with multiple sclerosis, enrolled in a pregnancy study.

CDR3 amino acids: CASRTTGTGDANTIYF. In DNA form, the CDR3 reads TGTGCCAGCAGGACCACCGGGACAGGGGATGCAAACACCATATATTTT. This chain uses TRBV6-6 with TRBJ1-3; 10 bases align to TRBD1. CDR1 and CDR2 (germline): MNHNY, SVGAGI (reference sequence). The CDR3 runs to 16 residues. Trimming at V came to 6 bases and at J to 6 bases, leaving 11 bases not matched to a gene.

The chain joins TRBV5-4 to TRBJ1-1; no definite D call. Per germline, CDR1 SGHNT and CDR2 YYREEE (reference sequence). The V end was cut by 1 base, the J end by 4 bases, with 17 bases between. The CDR3 contains 16 residues. The DNA for the CDR3 is TGTGCCAGCAGCTTGAGTGGGCCCGGCCTAATCACTGAAGCTTTCTTT. Protein sequence: CASSLSGPGLITEAFF.

V is TRBV27 and J is TRBJ1-1; D remains ambiguous. The CDR3 runs to 14 residues. Trimming pared 5 bases from V and 1 base from J, leaving 11 bases between. Germline V gene sequence: CDR1 MNHEY, CDR2 SMNVEV (reference sequence). Here the CDR3 reads CASSPRPGNTEAFF. The CDR3, as DNA: TGTGCCAGCAGTCCCCGCCCAGGGAACACTGAAGCTTTCTTT.

This clone has a single count. The chain uses TRBV5-1 and TRBJ1-2, with TRBD1 identical over 7 bases. The CDR3 spans 14 residues. J gave up 4 bases and V 4 bases, and 7 bases lay outside the gene matches. The germline V gene has CDR1 SGHRS and CDR2 YFSETQ. CDR3 protein: CASSQGQSIYGYTF. The CDR3 DNA sequence: TGCGCCAGCAGCCAGGGACAGTCTATCTATGGCTACACCTTC.

The CDR3 sequence is CASSPRTGLGRGYTF. DNA of the CDR3: TGTGCCAGCAGTCCCCGGACAGGCCTCGGGCGAGGCTACACCTTC. This rearrangement joins TRBV27 to TRBJ1-2; 7 bases line up with TRBD1. There are 15 residues in the CDR3. Per germline, CDR1 MNHEY and CDR2 SMNVEV (reference sequence). Losses at the gene ends were 5 bases for V and 8 bases for J; bases not matched to a gene: 14.

The rearrangement joins TRBV6-1 to TRBJ1-4; D is unclear. The germline V gene encodes CDR1 MNHNS and CDR2 SASEGT. The CDR3 sequence is 13 residues long. The V gene lost 3 bases and the J gene lost 7 bases, with 9 bases spanning the gap. As DNA, the CDR3 is TGTGCCAGCAGTGACACGGCGGGTGAAAAACTGTTTTTT. Amino acids: CASSDTAGEKLFF.

The CDR3 bases are TGTGCCAGCAGCTTAAGGACAGGGAACACTGAAGCTTTCTTT. Its protein is CASSLRTGNTEAFF. The J gene is TRBJ1-1, the V gene TRBV7-2; the match to TRBD1 covers 7 bases. Germline V gene data show CDR1 as SGHTA and CDR2 as FQGNSA. The trim removed 2 bases at V and 1 base at J, leaving 1 base unmatched. The CDR3 sequence is 14 residues long.

The chain carries TRBV11-3 and TRBJ1-1; 7 bases are a match to TRBD1. CDR3 length equals 16 residues. CDR1 SGHNT and CDR2 YENEEA come from the germline V gene. V lost 6 bases to trimming and J lost 3 bases; unmatched junction nucleotides: 13. The CDR3 sequence: CASRFRERGQDTEAFF. The CDR3 DNA reads as TGTGCCAGCAGATTCCGGGAGAGGGGGCAGGACACTGAAGCTTTCTTT.

The rearrangement joins TRBV4-1 to TRBJ2-3, with 10 bases that match TRBD1. The germline V gene has CDR1 MGHRA and CDR2 YSYEKL. CDR3 length equals 17 residues. The ends lost 0 bases at V and 3 bases at J; junction bases unmatched: 6. The CDR3 loop is CASSQEWGDRGTDTQYF. The CDR3, as DNA: TGCGCCAGCAGCCAAGAGTGGGGGGACAGGGGAACAGATACGCAGTATTTT.